This T cell receptor beta chain was retrieved from a study of T cells in Graves' hyperthyroidism and ophthalmopathy. This CDR3 has 12 residues. The junction had 6 bases not matched to a gene; V was cut back by 5 bases and J by 12 bases. From germline, CDR1 is SGHAT and CDR2 FQNNGV. Thyroid ultrasound and orbital computed tomography, with clinical symptoms and serum thyroxine and TRAb, informed diagnoses. Amplified TCR beta CDR3 regions came from RNA transcripts. HTBI primers were the set used in a first-round RT-PCR of the TCR CDR3. TCRdb re-called the multiplex PCR reads through MiXCR, storing one row per CDR3 protein. The sample carries 750,000 to 900,000 distinct CDR3 sequences, more than 30% recorded once.

V and J are TRBV11-2 and TRBJ1-3; 8 bases line up with TRBD1. This TCR derives from a young man with Graves' hyperthyroidism. Sequenced material: blood. In nucleotides, the CDR3 is TGTGCCAGCAGCCGGACAGGGCACCACATATATTTT. Amino acid sequence: CASSRTGHHIYF.